The TCR beta chain described here comes from a study of long-term antiretroviral therapy in people with HIV. Germline CDR1 reads LNHDA; CDR2 reads SQIVND (reference sequence). With 6 bases removed from V and 9 bases from J, the gap between germline ends came to 12 bases. The CDR3 is 12 amino acids. This clone was observed once. Its target is not known. The assay, immunoSEQ v3.0, was run at survey level. The target of sequencing was about 40,000-50,000 T-cell genomes per sample. The method was immunoSEQ multiplex PCR; TCRdb's version includes in-frame clones alone and lacks a portion of them. This table holds tens of thousands of clones, 86% found once. Study observations and caveats: Blood draws took place between the mid-2000s and the late 2010s and possibly involved older ART regimens. Diversity increased after ART yet remained lower than in transplant donor controls.

Clinicians in the United States treated all participants with HIV. This sample comprised unsorted PBMCs, obtained 0.8 years after starting antiretroviral therapy. The source of this sequence is a woman in her thirties with HIV. The chain links TRBV19 to TRBJ2-1; no clear D gene. The CDR3 region is CASRSFLGEQFF. DNA of the CDR3: TGTGCCAGTAGGTCCTTTCTGGGTGAGCAGTTCTTC.